One sample yielded the 9 T cell receptor beta chains listed below, sequenced in a study of blood T cells in healthy people across ages. Together with a sample-barcoded 5' primer, a J-beta primer mix was included in a second PCR lasting roughly 6 to 12 cycles. TCRdb re-derived calls from the 5' RACE reads in MiXCR, one entry per CDR3 protein. The sample lists about 1.1 million distinct CDR3 sequences, less than 45% occurring once. The sample comprised blood. The origin of the receptors is a man in his late teens or twenties in good health.

The chain joins TRBV19 to TRBJ1-2; possible D gene TRBD1, 5 bases. The CDR3 runs 14 residues. The germline CDR1 and CDR2 sequences are LNHDA and SQIVND (reference sequence). Trimming cost V 5 bases and J 4 bases, with 14 bases left between them. The CDR3 DNA is TGTGCCAGTAGTCGGCAGGGTAAGGCCTATGGCTACACCTTC. Protein product: CASSRQGKAYGYTF. The full variable domain, completed using reference TRBV19 and TRBJ1-2, is DGGITQSPKYLFRKEGQNVTLSCEQNLNHDAMYWYRQDPGQGLRLIYYSQIVNDFQKGDIAEGYSVSREKKESFPLTVTSAQKNPTAFYLCASSRQGKAYGYTFGSGTRLTVV.

The chain is built from TRBV10-3 and TRBJ2-5; D possibly matches TRBD1 or TRBD2 (6 bases each). The germline gives CDR1 ENHRY, CDR2 SYGVKD. The V gene lost 2 bases and the J gene lost 2 bases, with 12 bases spanning the gap. The CDR3 loop spans 15 amino acids. CDR3 DNA: TGTGCCATCAGTGAGATGGGGGGCCTACAAGAGACCCAGTACTTC. Translated, it gives CAISEMGGLQETQYF.

J is TRBJ1-3 and V is TRBV20-1; TRBD1 might be the D (5 bases). Between the trimmed V and J ends, which lost 6 bases and 0 bases, there was a span of 12 bases. CDR1 and CDR2 (germline): DFQATT, SNEGSKA (reference sequence). This CDR3 has 14 residues. The CDR3 reads CSATEDNSGNTIYF. DNA for the CDR3: TGCAGTGCGACCGAGGACAACTCTGGAAACACCATATATTTT.

The chain has TRBV4-3 and TRBJ2-3; D gene ambiguous. CDR1 is LGHNA, CDR2 YSLEER, per germline. CDR3 length equals 15 residues. Trimming pared 0 bases from V and 6 bases from J, leaving 13 bases between. The CDR3 sequence is CASSQDGSSRDTQYF. The CDR3 coding sequence is TGCGCCAGCAGCCAAGATGGGTCAAGCAGGGATACGCAGTATTTT.

This clonotype was found a few times. In nucleotides, the CDR3 is TGCGCCAGCAGCCAAAGCTACAGGGATGAGACCCAGTACTTC. Protein product: CASSQSYRDETQYF. The chain has TRBV5-1 and TRBJ2-5; tentative D call: TRBD1 (6 bases). Per germline, CDR1 SGHRS and CDR2 YFSETQ. There are 14 residues in the CDR3. Trimming pared 4 bases from V and 5 bases from J, leaving 15 bases between. The full variable domain, completed using reference TRBV5-1 and TRBJ2-5, is KAGVTQTPRYLIKTRGQQVTLSCSPISGHRSVSWYQQTPGQGLQFLFEYFSETQRNKGNFPGRFSGRQFSNSRSEMNVSTLELGDSALYLCASSQSYRDETQYFGPGTRLLVL.

A few counts support this clonotype. This chain links TRBV24-1 with TRBJ1-2; a possible D gene is TRBD1 (6 bases). From germline, CDR1 is KGHDR and CDR2 SFDVKD. The CDR3 consists of 13 residues. The V and J ends lost 6 bases and 6 bases respectively, with 13 bases between them. CDR3 DNA: TGTGCCACCAGTCTCAACAGGGAAGATGGCTACACCTTC. Translation: CATSLNREDGYTF.

The gene calls are TRBV11-3 and TRBJ2-1, with a tentative D call TRBD2 (5 bases). This CDR3 spans 14 amino acids. Germline lookup yields CDR1 SGHNT and CDR2 YENEEA. Trimming removed 3 bases from V and 5 bases from J, with 11 bases in between. The CDR3 DNA reads as TGTGCCAGCAGCTTCCGGGGAACCCACAATGAGCAGTTCTTC. Amino acids: CASSFRGTHNEQFF.

V usage is TRBV12-3 or TRBV12-4 and J usage is TRBJ2-7; the D gene could be TRBD1 or TRBD2 (6 bases each). V shed 6 bases and J shed 7 bases, with 16 bases lying between them. The CDR3 consists of 13 residues. CDR3 loop: CASREGVNNEQYF. The CDR3 coding sequence is TGTGCCAGCAGGGAGGGGGTGAACAATGAGCAGTACTTC.

The rearrangement joins TRBV4-2 to TRBJ1-1; weak D call: TRBD1 (5 bases). The germline V gene encodes CDR1 LGHNA and CDR2 YNFKEQ. The V end was cut by 2 bases, the J end by 5 bases, with 18 bases between. The CDR3 sequence is 16 residues long. The DNA for the CDR3 is TGTGCCAGCAGCCAAACCAGGGAAGGGGTTGGGACTGAAGCTTTCTTT. Translation gives CASSQTREGVGTEAFF.